This T cell receptor beta chain was obtained from a study of T cell responses to AZD1222 COVID-19 vaccine. The study's findings and limits: A reported finding is that nearly half of spike-specific TCRs target unmutated variant regions. Vaccination with two AZD1222 doses was followed by a rise in Spike-specific TCR breadth and depth.

Assay: immunoSEQ multiplex PCR; the TCRdb copy retains only in-frame clones and omits some. The repertoire consists of roughly 100,000 clones, with roughly nine tenths occurring once and the leading ten covering approximately 1.3%. For this clone: Its antigen is undetermined.

The source is an adult in good health. The source material was peripheral blood, sampled on day 0 of AZD1222 vaccination.

Here the CDR3 DNA reads TGTGCCAGCAGCGTAGACGGGGTTAGCACAGATACGCAGTATTTT. It translates to CASSVDGVSTDTQYF. The chain employs TRBV5-4 and TRBJ2-3; the D gene is possibly TRBD2 (5 bases). CDR3 length equals 15 residues. V gave up 4 bases and J gave up 0 bases, with 12 bases separating them. Germline V lookup: CDR1 SGHNT, CDR2 YYREEE (reference sequence).